These 26 T cell receptor beta chains originate from one sample sequenced in a study of CD8+ T cells in alopecia areata. Following RNA extraction, reverse transcription yielded cDNA that acted as the sequencing template. The data were produced by immunoSEQ multiplex PCR, yet TCRdb's version contains in-frame clones alone and is incomplete. The table has about 130,000 clones, roughly 61% seen once. The specimen was CD4+ T cells sorted from blood, collected at week 0. The receptors shown here come from a human donor with alopecia areata.

This clone has a handful of counts. The chain combines TRBV14 with TRBJ2-3; D not certain. The CDR3 is made up of 16 amino acids. The V and J ends lost 0 bases and 5 bases respectively, with 15 bases between them. Germline values: CDR1 SGHDN, CDR2 FVKESK. Here the CDR3 DNA reads TGTGCCAGCAGCCAAGAACTAATACGGGTGGGAGATACGCAGTATTTT. This codes for CASSQELIRVGDTQYF.

This clone was detected a few times. The chain combines TRBV30 with TRBJ2-1; 8 bases match TRBD2. V shed 1 base, J shed 5 bases, and the junction held 4 bases outside the gene matches. Germline CDR1 is GTSNPN and CDR2 is SVGIG (reference sequence). The CDR3 totals 14 residues. CDR3 bases: TGTGCCTGGAGTGGGACTAGCTTTCACAATGAGCAGTTCTTC. Its protein product is CAWSGTSFHNEQFF.

The rearrangement joins TRBV30 to TRBJ2-5; 9 bases agree with TRBD1. The V gene end was trimmed by 1 base and the J gene end by 8 bases; junction bases not matched to a gene: 8. Germline V gives CDR1 GTSNPN, CDR2 SVGIG (reference sequence). The CDR3 runs to 14 residues. This CDR3 is CAWSGTGGYGTQYF. The CDR3 DNA is TGTGCCTGGAGTGGAACAGGGGGCTATGGAACCCAGTACTTC.

The chain employs TRBV5-1 and TRBJ2-7, with TRBD2 matching over 8 bases. In germline, CDR1 is SGHRS, CDR2 YFSETQ. The V gene end was trimmed by 4 bases and the J gene end by 6 bases; junction bases not matched to a gene: 9. The CDR3 runs 14 residues. CDR3 bases: TGCGCCAGCAGCAGGGGACTAGATATCGGCGAGCAGTACTTC. Translating gives CASSRGLDIGEQYF.

The rearrangement uses TRBV28 and TRBJ2-7; 7 bases are shared with TRBD1. Germline V gene lookup returns CDR1 MDHEN and CDR2 SYDVKM. V shed 6 bases and J 0 bases; nucleotides not matched to a gene: 8. The CDR3 sequence is 15 residues long. The CDR3, as DNA: TGTGCCAGCAGGGTTAAGACAGGGAGCTCCTACGAGCAGTACTTC. Protein: CASRVKTGSSYEQYF.

The V call is TRBV25-1, the J call TRBJ1-6, with 10 bases fitting TRBD1. CDR1 is MGHDK and CDR2 is SYGVNS in the germline V gene. The CDR3 totals 16 residues. Unmatched junction bases numbered 10, after V lost 3 bases and J lost 11 bases. This chain's CDR3 is CASSDFGQGVGAPLHF. The CDR3 DNA is TGTGCCAGCAGTGACTTTGGACAGGGGGTCGGGGCACCCCTCCACTTT.

J is TRBJ2-2 and V is TRBV7-2; TRBD2 might be the D (5 bases). The CDR3 spans 13 residues. V lost 3 bases and J 9 bases, leaving 11 bases between the germline ends. Germline CDR1 is SGHTA and CDR2 is FQGNSA. In DNA, the CDR3 is TGTGCCAGCAGCTTTACCCCGGGATGGGAGCTGTTTTTT. Translating gives CASSFTPGWELFF.

The rearrangement joins TRBV30 to TRBJ1-5; 7 nucleotides align to TRBD1. The CDR3 sequence is 13 residues long. V dropped 5 bases and J dropped 3; count of bases not matched to a gene: 4. Per the germline V gene, CDR1 is GTSNPN and CDR2 is SVGIG (reference sequence). As DNA, the CDR3 is TGTGCCTGGGGGACAGCAGTCAATCAGCCCCAGCATTTT. Protein sequence: CAWGTAVNQPQHF.

This chain connects TRBV10-3 to TRBJ2-2, with 12 nucleotides matching TRBD2. CDR1 and CDR2 from the germline V gene are ENHRY and SYGVKD. The CDR3 is 15 amino acids. The V and J ends lost 10 bases and 2 bases, in that order; junction bases with no gene match: 5. CDR3 residues: CATHGLAGNTGELFF. As DNA, the CDR3 is TGTGCCACCCATGGACTAGCGGGAAACACCGGGGAGCTGTTTTTT.

This chain uses TRBV9 with TRBJ1-5; TRBD1 matches 7 bases. CDR3 size: 15 residues. Trimming removed 3 bases from V and 7 bases from J; junction bases left unmatched: 10. In germline, CDR1 is SGDLS, CDR2 YYNGEE. CDR3 coding DNA: TGTGCCAGCAGCGCCCGAACAGGGGATGGGCAGCCCCAGCATTTT. Its translation is CASSARTGDGQPQHF.

The rearrangement uses TRBV5-1 and TRBJ2-7, with D perhaps being TRBD1 or TRBD2 (6 bases each). The CDR3 runs 14 residues. V was clipped by 4 bases and J by 2 bases, with 13 bases between them. Per germline, CDR1 SGHRS and CDR2 YFSETQ. As DNA, the CDR3 is TGCGCCAGCAGCCCCTTGGGGGGCCCCTACGAGCAGTACTTC. Encoded protein: CASSPLGGPYEQYF. Combining the CDR3 with reference TRBV5-1 and TRBJ2-7 gives the whole variable domain KAGVTQTPRYLIKTRGQQVTLSCSPISGHRSVSWYQQTPGQGLQFLFEYFSETQRNKGNFPGRFSGRQFSNSRSEMNVSTLELGDSALYLCASSPLGGPYEQYFGPGTRLTVT.

V and J are TRBV7-9 and TRBJ1-2, with TRBD1 matching over 7 bases. The CDR3 has 14 residues. V was clipped by 5 bases and J by 4 bases; unmatched bases: 7. Germline loops: CDR1 SEHNR, CDR2 FQNEAQ (reference sequence). The CDR3 DNA follows: TGTGCCAGCAGCCCGCGGACAGGCGTCTATGGCTACACCTTC. Its protein is CASSPRTGVYGYTF.

The J gene is TRBJ2-3, the V gene TRBV5-1; 7 bases are shared with TRBD1. J lost 2 bases, V lost 1 base, and 4 bases had no gene match. There are 15 residues in the CDR3. Germline V gene lookup returns CDR1 SGHRS and CDR2 YFSETQ. The CDR3 reads CASSLRQGITDTQYF. The CDR3 DNA reads as TGCGCCAGCAGCTTGAGACAGGGAATCACAGATACGCAGTATTTT.

This chain joins TRBV30 and TRBJ2-1; 8 bases fit TRBD2. The CDR3 is made up of 17 amino acids. V was pared by 3 bases and J by 4 bases, with 14 bases of the junction left unmatched. Per the germline V gene, CDR1 is GTSNPN and CDR2 is SVGIG (reference sequence). The CDR3: CAWRGRRSGRAYNEQFF. As DNA, the CDR3 is TGTGCCTGGAGGGGCCGTAGGAGCGGGAGAGCTTACAATGAGCAGTTCTTC. The full variable domain, completed using reference TRBV30 and TRBJ2-1, is SQTIHQWPATLVQPVGSPLSLECTVEGTSNPNLYWYRQAAGRGLQLLFYSVGIGQISSEVPQNLSASRPQDRQFILSSKKLLLSDSGFYLCAWRGRRSGRAYNEQFFGPGTRLTVL.

The chain has TRBV7-2 and TRBJ1-1; 7 positions agree with TRBD1. Trimming removed 5 bases from V and 1 base from J; junction bases left unmatched: 7. The germline V gene encodes CDR1 SGHTA and CDR2 FQGNSA. CDR3 length: 15 amino acids. The CDR3 reads CASSPRQGPNTEAFF. As DNA, the CDR3 is TGTGCCAGCAGCCCGAGACAGGGACCGAACACTGAAGCTTTCTTT.

The chain has TRBV27 and TRBJ2-5; perhaps D is TRBD1 or TRBD2 (5 bases each). Germline V gene sequence: CDR1 MNHEY, CDR2 SMNVEV (reference sequence). The CDR3 sequence is 13 residues long. V was pared by 3 bases and J by 7 bases, with 12 bases between. CDR3 DNA sequence: TGTGCCAGCAGTTTGGACTGGACAAGGACCCAGTACTTC. Translating gives CASSLDWTRTQYF.

The V call is TRBV5-4, the J call TRBJ2-3; 12 positions agree with TRBD2. Germline V gene lookup returns CDR1 SGHNT and CDR2 YYREEE (reference sequence). This CDR3 spans 18 amino acids. V lost 6 bases and J lost 4; bases outside the gene matches: 15. The CDR3 nucleotides read TGTGCCAGCACCATGCTGGCTAGCGGGGGGGCAGGAGCAGATACGCAGTATTTT. Its translation: CASTMLASGGAGADTQYF.

This clone was detected only a few times. The rearrangement uses TRBV18 and TRBJ2-2; D ambiguous. This CDR3 spans 13 amino acids. CDR1 and CDR2 from the germline V gene are KGHSH and LQKENI. The V and J ends lost 3 bases and 3 bases respectively, with 5 bases between them. The CDR3 sequence is CASSPTDTGELFF. The CDR3 DNA reads TGTGCCAGCTCACCGACCGACACCGGGGAGCTGTTTTTT.

This clone was observed a few times. V and J are TRBV30 and TRBJ2-2; 9 nucleotides agree with TRBD2. Germline loops: CDR1 GTSNPN, CDR2 SVGIG (reference sequence). With V trimmed by 3 bases and J by 6 bases, 2 bases remained unmatched. CDR3 size: 13 residues. CDR3 sequence (DNA): TGTGCCTGGAGGCGGGGGGGGGCCGGGGAGCTGTTTTTT. This translates into CAWRRGGAGELFF. Full variable domain (rest looked up from reference TRBV30 and TRBJ2-2): SQTIHQWPATLVQPVGSPLSLECTVEGTSNPNLYWYRQAAGRGLQLLFYSVGIGQISSEVPQNLSASRPQDRQFILSSKKLLLSDSGFYLCAWRRGGAGELFFGEGSRLTVL.

On this clone itself: Other DNA sequences within the sample encode an identical CDR3. This chain uses TRBV7-9 with TRBJ1-5, with 7 positions matching TRBD1. The CDR3 consists of 15 residues. Looked up from germline, CDR1 is SEHNR and CDR2 is FQNEAQ (reference sequence). The V segment lost 5 bases and the J segment 0 bases; nucleotides outside the gene matches: 4. The CDR3 DNA follows: TGTGCCAGCAGCGTTGGGACAGCTAGCAATCAGCCCCAGCATTTT. It specifies CASSVGTASNQPQHF.

This chain joins TRBV25-1 and TRBJ1-4, with TRBD1 as a possible D gene (6 bases). This CDR3 has 15 residues. V gave up 2 bases and J gave up 4 bases, with 11 bases separating them. The germline CDR1 and CDR2 sequences are MGHDK and SYGVNS. CDR3 bases: TGTGCCAGCAGTGAAGCGGGGGCAGTTAATGAAAAACTGTTTTTT. This codes for CASSEAGAVNEKLFF.

The chain joins TRBV10-2 to TRBJ2-7, with D possibly matching TRBD2 (6 bases). The CDR3 has 14 amino acids. Germline CDR1 is WSHSY and CDR2 is SAAADI. V was clipped by 6 bases and J by 0 bases, with 12 bases between them. The chain's CDR3 is CASRGLGSSYEQYF. CDR3 bases: TGCGCCAGCAGGGGACTGGGAAGCTCCTACGAGCAGTACTTC.

The chain carries TRBV11-2 and TRBJ2-5; 11 bases match TRBD2. The length of the CDR3 is 16 residues. Germline loops: CDR1 SGHAT, CDR2 FQNNGV. The V and J ends lost 6 bases and 2 bases, in that order; junction bases with no gene match: 8. The CDR3 region is CASRTLAGGGQETQYF. CDR3 bases: TGTGCCAGCAGAACCTTAGCGGGAGGGGGGCAAGAGACCCAGTACTTC.

This clone has just one count. The chain combines TRBV30 with TRBJ1-2; possibly TRBD1 for D (5 bases). The CDR3 runs to 11 residues. Germline V gene sequence: CDR1 GTSNPN, CDR2 SVGIG (reference sequence). The ends were cut back, 6 bases at V and 4 bases at J, with 9 bases in the middle. CDR3 in amino acids: CACEGSYGYTF. CDR3 sequence (DNA): TGTGCCTGTGAGGGGTCCTATGGCTACACCTTC.

The chain carries TRBV6-1 and TRBJ2-5; 7 positions agree with TRBD2. CDR3 size: 13 residues. The germline V gene has CDR1 MNHNS and CDR2 SASEGT. V lost 3 bases to trimming and J lost 12 bases; unmatched junction nucleotides: 10. The CDR3 spells CASSETQRLAKYF. The CDR3 coding sequence is TGTGCCAGCAGTGAGACCCAGAGACTAGCCAAGTACTTC.

This chain links TRBV7-9 with TRBJ2-7; D is unresolved. Deletions cut 4 bases from V and 7 bases from J, with 8 bases between. Germline CDR1 is SEHNR and CDR2 is FQNEAQ (reference sequence). This CDR3 spans 11 amino acids. The CDR3 is CASSSRQEQYF. Written as DNA, the CDR3 is TGTGCCAGCAGCTCCCGGCAGGAGCAGTACTTC.